Below, one T cell receptor (beta chain) is given with its context. Its matching antigen is unknown. The data derive from a study of T cell responses to AZD1222 COVID-19 vaccine. As for the study in general: Analyses pooled second doses at about 4 or about 12 weeks. Study-level results: Recipients of two AZD1222 doses showed rising Spike-specific TCR breadth and depth.

This table comes from immunoSEQ multiplex PCR, and its TCRdb copy is limited to in-frame clones, with some not included. The repertoire holds about 100,000 clones, with around 90% as singletons. The CDR3 spans 13 residues. The V and J ends lost 6 bases and 8 bases respectively, with 14 bases between them. The chain links TRBV12-3 or TRBV12-4 to TRBJ2-1; D may be TRBD2 (5 bases). This sample comprised peripheral blood, obtained on day 0 of AZD1222 vaccination. The receptor was isolated from an adult in good health. The CDR3 coding sequence is TGTGCCAGCAGCCGAAGGCCGAGGGATGAGCAGTTCTTC. Translation gives CASSRRPRDEQFF.